One sample yielded the 29 T cell receptor beta chains listed below, sequenced in a study of cytomegalovirus exposure and HLA in healthy donors. PCR primers comprised 60 Vbeta and 13 Jbeta primers. The assay was immunoSEQ multiplex PCR, and TCRdb's table has in-frame clones only and misses some. Of approximately 70,000 clones listed, 65% to 70% are singletons. Specimen: PBMCs. All receptors derive from a male donor in good health and CMV-seropositive.

The chain carries TRBV6-1 and TRBJ2-3, with TRBD1 identical over 11 bases. This CDR3 is 15 amino acids long. Germline assignment: CDR1 MNHNS and CDR2 SASEGT. The V and J ends lost 2 bases and 5 bases, in that order; junction bases with no gene match: 3. Here the CDR3 reads CASSEPGQGGDTQYF. The CDR3 nucleotides are TGTGCCAGCAGTGAACCGGGACAGGGGGGAGATACGCAGTATTTT.

The rearrangement joins TRBV25-1 to TRBJ2-3; TRBD1 aligns across 10 bases. The germline V gene encodes CDR1 MGHDK and CDR2 SYGVNS. Trimming removed 2 bases from V and 1 base from J; junction bases left unmatched: 6. The CDR3 is 17 amino acids. In nucleotides, the CDR3 is TGTGCCAGCAGTGAACGGGACAGGGGATTCGGCACAGATACGCAGTATTTT. Residues: CASSERDRGFGTDTQYF.

The rearrangement uses TRBV7-2 and TRBJ2-3; 7 bases match TRBD2. J was trimmed by 2 bases and V by 5 bases; bases with no gene match: 7. CDR1 is SGHTA, CDR2 FQGNSA, per germline. The CDR3 has 15 amino acids. The CDR3 sequence: CASSRDYLSTDTQYF. The CDR3 coding sequence is TGTGCCAGCAGCCGGGACTATCTTTCCACAGATACGCAGTATTTT.

V and J are TRBV5-1 and TRBJ2-7, with 10 bases that match TRBD2. This CDR3 comprises 16 residues. Germline V gene lookup returns CDR1 SGHRS and CDR2 YFSETQ. Trimming removed 6 bases from V and 2 bases from J; junction bases left unmatched: 11. The CDR3 is CASTSGSGGPTYEQYF. The CDR3 DNA is TGCGCCAGCACCTCGGGTAGCGGGGGGCCGACCTACGAGCAGTACTTC.

Worth noting for this clone: This sample also contains other DNA sequences that code for the same CDR3. V and J are TRBV29-1 and TRBJ2-3; TRBD2 aligns across 7 bases. The germline gives CDR1 SQVTM, CDR2 ANQGSEA. CDR3 length: 13 amino acids. Trimming took 4 bases from V and 4 from J; bases not matched to a gene: 5. CDR3 sequence reads: CSVVGGGPDTQYF. In DNA, the CDR3 is TGCAGCGTTGTGGGGGGGGGACCAGATACGCAGTATTTT.

V gene TRBV30 combines with J gene TRBJ1-6; the D is unclear. This CDR3 region has 12 residues. The V end was cut by 1 base, the J end by 12 bases, with 10 bases between. Germline V lookup: CDR1 GTSNPN, CDR2 SVGIG (reference sequence). In nucleotides, the CDR3 is TGTGCCTGGAGTGCCACAGTTAGACCCCTCCACTTT. Amino acid sequence: CAWSATVRPLHF.

V and J are TRBV9 and TRBJ2-1; 13 bases agree with TRBD2. In germline, CDR1 is SGDLS, CDR2 YYNGEE. The CDR3 spans 15 residues. The V segment lost 2 bases and the J segment 7 bases; nucleotides outside the gene matches: 3. The CDR3 sequence: CASSVGTSGVNEQFF. CDR3 DNA: TGTGCCAGCAGCGTCGGGACTAGCGGGGTTAATGAGCAGTTCTTC. Drawing the rest from reference TRBV9 and TRBJ2-1, the complete variable domain is DSGVTQTPKHLITATGQRVTLRCSPRSGDLSVYWYQQSLDQGLQFLIQYYNGEERAKGNILERFSAQQFPDLHSELNLSSLELGDSALYFCASSVGTSGVNEQFFGPGTRLTVL.

The chain combines TRBV18 with TRBJ2-7; 10 nucleotides line up with TRBD1. CDR3 length: 16 residues. Germline-derived CDR1 and CDR2 are KGHSH and LQKENI. With V trimmed by 3 bases and J by 7 bases, 12 bases remained unmatched. The CDR3 DNA is TGTGCCAGCTCACCCTTTACCGGGACAGGGGAGAGTGAGCAGTACTTC. Amino acids: CASSPFTGTGESEQYF.

The chain uses TRBV11-2 and TRBJ2-1, with 11 bases matching TRBD2. The J segment lost 5 bases and the V segment lost 6 bases, leaving 3 bases of the junction unmatched. Germline CDR1 and CDR2: SGHAT and FQNNGV. The CDR3 has 14 amino acids. This chain's CDR3 is CASRPSGGNNEQFF. The CDR3 DNA sequence: TGTGCCAGCAGACCTAGCGGGGGGAACAATGAGCAGTTCTTC.

This clone appeared a few times. J is TRBJ1-2 and V is TRBV18; D remains ambiguous. V dropped 3 bases and J dropped 4 bases, with 9 bases sitting between them. This CDR3 contains 13 residues. The germline V gene has CDR1 KGHSH and CDR2 LQKENI. CDR3 in DNA: TGTGCCAGCTCACCGGACGGGAGCTATGGCTACACCTTC. Translation gives CASSPDGSYGYTF.

This clone has just a few counts. V usage is TRBV30 and J usage is TRBJ2-7; possible D gene TRBD2, 6 bases. Trimming removed 0 bases at V and 3 bases at J, with 6 bases between. The CDR3 runs 12 residues. Germline V gene lookup returns CDR1 GTSNPN and CDR2 SVGIG (reference sequence). CDR3 sequence: CAWSVGGYEQYF. DNA for the CDR3: TGTGCCTGGAGTGTGGGGGGCTACGAGCAGTACTTC.

The V gene is TRBV2, the J gene TRBJ1-5; possibly TRBD1 for D (6 bases). CDR3 length: 16 residues. Germline V gene sequence: CDR1 SNHLY, CDR2 FYNNEI. Between the trimmed V and J ends, which lost 4 bases and 0 bases, there was a span of 13 bases. CDR3 in DNA: TGTGCCAGCAGTGCTCGGACAGATTATAGCAATCAGCCCCAGCATTTT. Residues: CASSARTDYSNQPQHF.

There are a few counts of this clone. The chain carries TRBV5-1 and TRBJ2-7; 14 bases agree with TRBD2. Germline V gives CDR1 SGHRS, CDR2 YFSETQ. With 2 bases clipped from V and 3 bases from J, the junction kept 10 bases outside the gene matches. The CDR3 has 18 residues. This CDR3 is CASSLRGTSGRRSYEQYF. DNA of the CDR3: TGCGCCAGCAGCTTAAGGGGGACTAGCGGGAGAAGGAGCTACGAGCAGTACTTC.

This clone came up once. The V gene is TRBV11-2, the J gene TRBJ2-3; 10 nucleotides align to TRBD1. Germline V gene sequence: CDR1 SGHAT, CDR2 FQNNGV. CDR3 size: 15 residues. Trimming took 3 bases from V and 3 from J; bases not matched to a gene: 3. The CDR3 nucleotides are TGTGCCAGCAGCTTCCGGGACAGGGGAACAGATACGCAGTATTTT. Encoded protein: CASSFRDRGTDTQYF.

In its sample, this clone was seen a few times. The CDR3 DNA reads as TGTGCCAGCAGCCTCCCAGGCAGCGGGCAAGAGACCCAGTACTTC. It translates to CASSLPGSGQETQYF. The V gene is TRBV6-5, the J gene TRBJ2-5; tentative D call: TRBD2 (6 bases). Trimming shortened V by 6 bases and J by 2 bases, and 16 bases separated the two germline ends. Looked up from germline, CDR1 is MNHEY and CDR2 is SVGAGI. This CDR3 comprises 15 residues.

The chain uses TRBV6-5 and TRBJ1-2, with 7 bases fitting TRBD1. The junction had 10 bases not matched to a gene; V was cut back by 6 bases and J by 3 bases. The germline gives CDR1 MNHEY, CDR2 SVGAGI. The CDR3 has 15 residues. The DNA for the CDR3 is TGTGCCAGCAGGCATATCGGGACAGAGGACTATGGCTACACCTTC. The encoded protein is CASRHIGTEDYGYTF.

The chain combines TRBV11-2 with TRBJ2-5; 7 nucleotides agree with TRBD1. J lost 7 bases, V lost 1 base, and 12 bases had no gene match. Per germline, CDR1 SGHAT and CDR2 FQNNGV. The CDR3 has 16 residues. This chain's CDR3 is CASSLAPSRGQGTQYF. As DNA, the CDR3 is TGTGCCAGCAGCTTAGCCCCGAGTAGGGGGCAGGGGACCCAGTACTTC.

The chain links TRBV15 to TRBJ1-6; 8 bases agree with TRBD1. This CDR3 contains 16 residues. From germline, CDR1 is LNHNV and CDR2 YYDKDF (reference sequence). V shed 1 base and J 7 bases; nucleotides not matched to a gene: 6. CDR3 loop: CATSRGTGGVNSPLHF. CDR3 sequence (DNA): TGTGCCACCAGCAGAGGAACAGGGGGAGTCAATTCACCCCTCCACTTT.

V gene TRBV18 combines with J gene TRBJ1-1, with D unclear. The CDR3 has 15 residues. Germline V gene sequence: CDR1 KGHSH, CDR2 LQKENI. V dropped 1 base and J dropped 2 bases, with 11 bases sitting between them. The CDR3 DNA sequence: TGTGCCAGCTCACCACTCTGGGCAGACAACACTGAAGCTTTCTTT. Amino acids: CASSPLWADNTEAFF.

The chain recombines TRBV30 with TRBJ2-7, with D unclear. Looked up from germline, CDR1 is GTSNPN and CDR2 is SVGIG (reference sequence). The ends were cut back, 2 bases at V and 4 bases at J, with 15 bases in the middle. The CDR3 sequence is 14 residues long. This chain's CDR3 is CAWSRPPQAYEQYF. CDR3 sequence (DNA): TGTGCCTGGAGTAGGCCCCCTCAGGCTTACGAGCAGTACTTC.

The chain couples TRBV27 to TRBJ2-5; 9 bases are a match to TRBD1. CDR1 is MNHEY and CDR2 is SMNVEV in the germline V gene (reference sequence). The CDR3 covers 16 residues. V trimming: 3 bases; J trimming: 2 bases; junction bases outside the gene matches: 7. CDR3 sequence (DNA): TGTGCCAGCAGTTTCGTTGGGGGACAGGGACAAGAGACCCAGTACTTC. This translates into CASSFVGGQGQETQYF.

The genes are TRBV2 and TRBJ1-1; the D gene is possibly TRBD1 (6 bases). The V end lost 6 bases, the J end lost 1 base, and 9 bases lay between the germline ends. Germline lookup yields CDR1 SNHLY and CDR2 FYNNEI. This CDR3 spans 13 amino acids. In DNA form, the CDR3 reads TGTGCCAGCAGGGGACAATGGAACACTGAAGCTTTCTTT. Its translation is CASRGQWNTEAFF.

This clone has ten or more counts. The rearrangement joins TRBV6-1 to TRBJ1-4; D gene unclear. Looked up from germline, CDR1 is MNHNS and CDR2 is SASEGT. The ends were cut back, 2 bases at V and 0 bases at J, with 7 bases in the middle. CDR3 length: 15 residues. This CDR3 is CASSERETTNEKLFF. CDR3 sequence (DNA): TGTGCCAGCAGTGAACGGGAGACAACTAATGAAAAACTGTTTTTT.

This clone occurred once. This same CDR3 is encoded by further DNA sequences in the sample. V is TRBV30 and J is TRBJ2-7; TRBD1 might be the D (6 bases). Trimming took off 5 bases at V and 2 bases at J, with 13 bases between the two ends. The germline CDR1 and CDR2 sequences are GTSNPN and SVGIG (reference sequence). This CDR3 contains 13 residues. The CDR3 reads CAWGQGQTYEQYF. CDR3 nucleotide sequence: TGTGCCTGGGGGCAGGGACAAACCTACGAGCAGTACTTC.

The gene calls are TRBV5-1 and TRBJ2-7; TRBD1 matches 8 bases. This CDR3 has 15 residues. The junction had 10 bases not matched to a gene; V was cut back by 2 bases and J by 6 bases. CDR1 and CDR2 (germline): SGHRS, YFSETQ. The DNA for the CDR3 is TGCGCCAGCAGCTTCCTGGGGACAGGATCAGGCGAGCAGTACTTC. This codes for CASSFLGTGSGEQYF.

This clone was seen more than once but under ten times. This sequence joins TRBV4-3 and TRBJ1-4; D not certain. The CDR3 runs 15 residues. V shed 3 bases and J shed 0 bases, with 8 bases lying between them. The germline V gene has CDR1 LGHNA and CDR2 YSLEER. The DNA for the CDR3 is TGCGCCAGCAGCCAGAAGGAGGCAACTAATGAAAAACTGTTTTTT. Translation gives CASSQKEATNEKLFF.

The chain recombines TRBV7-9 with TRBJ2-2, with 9 positions matching TRBD1. V dropped 5 bases and J dropped 13; count of bases not matched to a gene: 5. The CDR3 covers 12 residues. Germline CDR1 reads SEHNR; CDR2 reads FQNEAQ (reference sequence). CDR3 in DNA: TGTGCCAGCAGCCCGGACAGGGGTCGGCTGTTTTTT. Translation: CASSPDRGRLFF.

This clone turned up a few times. This sequence joins TRBV6-7 and TRBJ2-2; D is unclear. TRBV6-7 is flagged as an ORF with uncertain function. The CDR3 length is 14 residues. V was cut by 0 bases and J by 8 bases, with 10 bases left in between. CDR3 sequence: CASSYSAVSGELFF. DNA of the CDR3: TGTGCCAGCAGTTACTCCGCCGTCAGTGGGGAGCTGTTTTTT.

The rearrangement uses TRBV6-6 and TRBJ2-1, with TRBD2 matching 9 bases. V gave up 5 bases and J gave up 3 bases; unmatched junction bases: 5. The CDR3 has 15 amino acids. The germline gives CDR1 MNHNY, CDR2 SVGAGI (reference sequence). DNA for the CDR3: TGTGCCAGCAGTCCCCGACTAGCGGACTACAATGAGCAGTTCTTC. Its protein is CASSPRLADYNEQFF.